This T cell receptor beta chain was retrieved from a study of blood T cell repertoires in COVID-19 (dated by TCRdb to 2020 to 2022). With respect to the entire study: Samples from collaborators originated in the United States, Italy and Spain and spanned both the acute and convalescent phases of COVID-19. Samples came from the ongoing ImmuneRACE study (first 160 participants) plus 1,254 subjects from 6 global collaborators. The repertoires were released in a freely available public database meant as a resource for research on the immune response to SARS-CoV-2. Nearly every sample came with metadata listing a de-identified subject ID, COVID-19 status, age in years and sex. The dataset comprised deeply sampled blood TCRbeta repertoires from subjects exposed to, actively infected with, or recovered from COVID-19. Where available, HLA class I and class II types were obtained from metadata supplied by the sample provider rather than from assay-based typing. The prospective study material was composed of cDNA or gDNA derived from T cells, B-cell-depleted T cells, or PBMCs.

One collaborating source in Seattle enrolled patients during active infection and followed them longitudinally through the course of disease. Whole blood was collected in K2EDTA tubes by collaborating institutions according to the institutions' own protocols. For TCRbeta analysis, collaborators shipped samples as frozen whole blood, isolated PBMCs, or DNA extracted from either of those sample types. The germline ends are 8 bases apart after V is trimmed by 2 bases and J by 0 bases. The CDR3 measures 15 amino acids from cysteine to phenylalanine. Only CDR3 DNA is held: 45 bases, read in frame from base 1. The germline V gene sets CDR1 to MDHEN and CDR2 to SYDVKM. Comments on this clone: The antigen it recognizes is unknown. No base quality information exists; no much larger clone differs at one position.

The immunoSEQ Assay, a bias-controlled multiplex PCR, was used to amplify TCRbeta CDR3 regions from genomic DNA. Turning to the authors' computational methods: The number of nucleated cells in each sample was estimated by amplification of reference gene primers within the assay. To quantify the absolute abundance of each unique TCRbeta CDR3 rearrangement, sequence reads were collapsed and filtered. Productive Simpson clonality was computed per sample as the square root of Simpson's diversity index over productive rearrangements. Here the immuneACCESS table is served through TCRdb, limited to in-frame sequences with V and J called. Missing clones are a known gap in these copies; in checked studies unresolved V genes cover under half, and the rest lacks a known reason. V and J calls and clone size are copied from that table; D and trimming were computed from the DNA. The sample includes over 70,000 clones, with just over 90% observed a single time. The ten top clones hold 2% to 3% of the sample.

The paper's findings and limits, for the study overall: The amount of clinical and demographic metadata varied by source and participant and was provided uncurated.

The chain couples TRBV28 to TRBJ1-5; no D gene call is confident. This TCR was recovered from a man aged 50 to 60 with COVID-19, enrolled during active disease. The sequencing sample was made of peripheral blood. The DNA sequence is given as TGTGCCAGCAGTTTAACCCAGTATAGCAATCAGCCCCAGCATTTT. It translates as CASSLTQYSNQPQHF.